The 25 T cell receptor beta chains below come from one sample, sequenced in a study of response to subunit inactivated influenza vaccine. TCRdb re-called the RT-PCR reads with MiXCR, one entry per CDR3 protein. The sample carries hundreds of thousands of distinct CDR3 sequences, around 9.9% recorded once. The specimen was PBMCs from blood, collected 45 days after vaccination. These receptors originate from a man aged 50 to 60 who received an inactivated influenza vaccine.

This clonotype was observed a few times. The chain has TRBV7-2 and TRBJ2-7, with 12 nucleotides matching TRBD2. The V and J ends lost 3 bases and 7 bases, in that order; junction bases with no gene match: 7. From germline, CDR1 is SGHTA and CDR2 FQGNSA. The CDR3 sequence is 15 residues long. Here the CDR3 reads CASSLELAGGGEQYF. In DNA form, the CDR3 reads TGTGCCAGCAGCTTGGAACTAGCGGGAGGCGGGGAGCAGTACTTC.

This clonotype appeared a few times. The chain combines TRBV7-1 with TRBJ2-1; the D call may be TRBD1 or TRBD2 (6 bases each). TRBV7-1 is an ORF, with its function uncertain. The CDR3 is 17 residues long. The V gene lost 3 bases and the J gene lost 2 bases, with 17 bases spanning the gap. CDR3 DNA: TGTGCCAGCAGCTCCTCCTTAAGGAGGGGGACCTACAATGAGCAGTTCTTC. Protein product: CASSSSLRRGTYNEQFF.

This clonotype was recorded only once. The rearrangement uses TRBV7-2 and TRBJ2-3; D call uncertain. Trimming stripped 6 bases from V and 0 bases from J, with 10 bases between. Germline V lookup: CDR1 SGHTA, CDR2 FQGNSA. This CDR3 has 14 residues. The CDR3 DNA follows: TGTGCCAGCAGTTGGCTATGGAGCACAGATACGCAGTATTTT. It translates to CASSWLWSTDTQYF.

The chain is built from TRBV7-2 and TRBJ2-1, with D perhaps TRBD2 (5 bases). The CDR3 totals 16 residues. The germline CDR1 and CDR2 sequences are SGHTA and FQGNSA. Between the trimmed V and J ends, which lost 1 base and 8 bases, there was a span of 18 bases. The CDR3 DNA reads TGTGCCAGCAGCTTAGTGTTGCCGGTTAGCGAACATGAGCAGTTCTTC. Protein product: CASSLVLPVSEHEQFF.

This clonotype was detected ten times or more. This chain joins TRBV7-2 and TRBJ2-1; TRBD1 agrees at 11 bases. Trimming removed 5 bases from V and 4 bases from J; junction bases left unmatched: 4. Germline CDR1 reads SGHTA; CDR2 reads FQGNSA. The CDR3 is made up of 15 amino acids. In nucleotides, the CDR3 is TGTGCCAGCAGCCAGGACAGGGGGCGATACAATGAGCAGTTCTTC. Amino acids: CASSQDRGRYNEQFF.

V is TRBV12-3 or TRBV12-4 and J is TRBJ2-7; D is undetermined. This CDR3 comprises 13 residues. Trimming pared 3 bases from V and 4 bases from J, leaving 10 bases between. CDR3 sequence (DNA): TGTGCCAGCAGTTTCGGAAGCCAGTACGAGCAGTACTTC. Its protein is CASSFGSQYEQYF.

This clonotype appeared many times. The CDR3 DNA sequence: TGTGCCAGCAGTTACTCGAGTAGCAATCAGCCCCAGCATTTT. Encoded protein: CASSYSSSNQPQHF. This chain joins TRBV6-5 and TRBJ1-5; D gene uncertain. The CDR3 length is 14 residues. V lost 0 bases and J 0 bases, leaving 3 bases between the germline ends. The germline CDR1 and CDR2 sequences are MNHEY and SVGAGI.

This clonotype was observed many times. This chain joins TRBV20-1 and TRBJ2-1, with a tentative D call TRBD2 (6 bases). V dropped 6 bases and J dropped 6 bases, with 21 bases sitting between them. Germline loops: CDR1 DFQATT, CDR2 SNEGSKA (reference sequence). The CDR3 runs to 15 residues. In DNA form, the CDR3 reads TGCAGTGCCCGCGGTGGGACTCGACGAAGCAATGAGCAGTTCTTC. Its translation is CSARGGTRRSNEQFF.

This clonotype appeared many times. The chain couples TRBV12-3 or TRBV12-4 to TRBJ1-2; D gene uncertain. Trimming pared 4 bases from V and 6 bases from J, leaving 15 bases between. The CDR3 has 14 residues. The CDR3 coding sequence is TGTGCCAGCAGTTCCGCCGTGGGTTTCAATGGCTACACCTTC. Protein: CASSSAVGFNGYTF.

This clonotype has more than one count but fewer than ten. The chain employs TRBV15 and TRBJ2-6; tentative D call: TRBD2 (6 bases). The CDR3 spans 17 residues. Germline-derived CDR1 and CDR2 are LNHNV and YYDKDF (reference sequence). With 3 bases removed from V and 4 bases from J, the gap between germline ends came to 16 bases. This CDR3 is CATSRGTAQSGANVLTF. As DNA, the CDR3 is TGTGCCACCAGCAGGGGGACTGCCCAGTCCGGGGCCAACGTCCTGACTTTC.

The chain employs TRBV4-3 and TRBJ2-2, with D perhaps TRBD1 (7 bases). Between the trimmed V and J ends, which lost 0 bases and 3 bases, there was a span of 17 bases. The germline V gene has CDR1 LGHNA and CDR2 YSLEER. The CDR3 consists of 18 residues. The CDR3 coding sequence is TGCGCCAGCAGCCAAGAGGTTCGGAGGGGGCACTACACCGGGGAGCTGTTTTTT. It yields the protein CASSQEVRRGHYTGELFF.

This clonotype was counted ten times or more. The chain recombines TRBV5-6 with TRBJ2-1; 8 nucleotides agree with TRBD1. The CDR3 runs to 16 residues. Germline CDR1 SGHDT, CDR2 YYEEEE. Unmatched junction bases numbered 6, after V lost 1 base and J lost 3 bases. CDR3 DNA sequence: TGTGCCAGCAGCTTGCGTGACAGGGGAATCTACAATGAGCAGTTCTTC. This encodes CASSLRDRGIYNEQFF.

Notes on this clonotype: A much larger clonotype is one base distant, so this may be a read error. This chain connects TRBV29-1 to TRBJ2-5; D not certain. The CDR3 is 13 residues long. Deletions cut 2 bases from V and 1 base from J, with 8 bases between. The germline V gene has CDR1 SQVTM and CDR2 ANQGSEA. This CDR3 is CSVELGLQETQYF. In nucleotides, the CDR3 is TGCAGCGTTGAACTAGGGCTCCAAGAGACCCAGTACTTC.

The chain is built from TRBV15 and TRBJ2-7, with TRBD2 matching 9 bases. Germline V gene lookup returns CDR1 LNHNV and CDR2 YYDKDF (reference sequence). The CDR3 length is 15 residues. With 0 bases clipped from V and 4 bases from J, the junction kept 4 bases outside the gene matches. This CDR3 is CATSRDISGSYEQYF. The CDR3 DNA sequence: TGTGCCACCAGCAGAGATATTAGCGGGAGTTACGAGCAGTACTTC.

This clonotype was detected many times. The V call is TRBV18, the J call TRBJ2-1; 10 bases agree with TRBD2. The CDR3 is 15 amino acids. Germline V gene data show CDR1 as KGHSH and CDR2 as LQKENI. V trimming: 8 bases; J trimming: 3 bases; junction bases outside the gene matches: 7. The CDR3 DNA follows: TGTGCCAGCAGTCCCGGACTAGCGGACTACAATGAGCAGTTCTTC. Translation: CASSPGLADYNEQFF.

This clonotype was counted between two and nine times. The chain employs TRBV24-1 and TRBJ2-3, with 7 bases lining up with TRBD2. V lost 4 bases and J lost 3; bases outside the gene matches: 9. From germline, CDR1 is KGHDR and CDR2 SFDVKD. The CDR3 extends over 16 amino acids. The CDR3 is CATSDPERGRTDTQYF. The CDR3 DNA reads as TGTGCCACCAGTGACCCAGAGCGGGGTAGGACAGATACGCAGTATTTT.

The chain links TRBV12-3 or TRBV12-4 to TRBJ2-1; the D gene is possibly TRBD1 (6 bases). This CDR3 spans 15 amino acids. V lost 6 bases and J lost 1, with 13 bases in between. CDR3 coding DNA: TGTGCCAGCAGCCCATTACAGGGTTCCTACAATGAGCAGTTCTTC. It encodes CASSPLQGSYNEQFF.

The table lists this clonotype with a few counts. The chain couples TRBV7-2 to TRBJ2-1; the match to TRBD2 covers 7 bases. Germline-derived CDR1 and CDR2 are SGHTA and FQGNSA. The CDR3 sequence is 14 residues long. The V and J ends lost 4 bases and 7 bases, in that order; junction bases with no gene match: 7. DNA of the CDR3: TGTGCCAGCAGCTCGATCCCGGGGGGAAATGAGCAGTTCTTC. It yields the protein CASSSIPGGNEQFF.

This clonotype came up a few times. The chain is built from TRBV7-6 and TRBJ2-1; TRBD2 agrees at 10 bases. V lost 4 bases, J lost 3 bases, and 12 bases stayed unmatched. Germline CDR1 and CDR2: SGHVS and FNYEAQ. CDR3 length: 18 residues. The CDR3 loop is CASSYGTAGTSDYNEQFF. In DNA, the CDR3 is TGTGCCAGCAGCTATGGGACAGCCGGGACTAGCGACTACAATGAGCAGTTCTTC.

The CDR3 DNA is TGTGCCAGCAGCGAACCCCCAGGGGGCGGCACTGAAGCTTTCTTT. Translation gives CASSEPPGGGTEAFF. The chain combines TRBV4-2 with TRBJ1-1; the match to TRBD1 covers 8 bases. V lost 5 bases, J lost 4 bases, and 9 bases stayed unmatched. Germline V gene lookup returns CDR1 LGHNA and CDR2 YNFKEQ. The CDR3 length is 15 residues.

The sample holds many counts of this clonotype. J is TRBJ2-5 and V is TRBV7-6; D is uncertain. Germline CDR1 reads SGHVS; CDR2 reads FNYEAQ. V was shortened by 1 base and J by 1 base, with 10 bases between the two germline ends. This CDR3 comprises 15 residues. In DNA, the CDR3 is TGTGCCAGCAGCTTAGTAGCCCATCCCCAAGAGACCCAGTACTTC. Translated, it gives CASSLVAHPQETQYF.

This clonotype was seen a handful of times. The DNA for the CDR3 is TGTGCCAGCAGCTTGGAACAGGGGATATCTGAAGCTTTCTTT. Its protein is CASSLEQGISEAFF. V usage is TRBV7-2 and J usage is TRBJ1-1, with TRBD1 identical over 7 bases. The CDR3 extends over 14 amino acids. V trimming: 3 bases; J trimming: 6 bases; junction bases outside the gene matches: 7. The V gene's germline CDR1 is SGHTA and CDR2 FQGNSA.

This clonotype was counted a few times. The chain employs TRBV4-3 and TRBJ1-6; no definite D call. The germline V gene encodes CDR1 LGHNA and CDR2 YSLEER. This CDR3 comprises 15 residues. V shed 0 bases and J shed 10 bases, with 13 bases lying between them. The CDR3 protein is CASSQEAQLESPLHF. The CDR3 nucleotides are TGCGCCAGCAGCCAAGAGGCACAGCTGGAGTCACCCCTCCACTTT.

This clonotype was detected only a few times. The chain carries TRBV4-3 and TRBJ2-1, with 7 bases lining up with TRBD2. The V segment lost 2 bases and the J segment 0 bases; nucleotides outside the gene matches: 10. Per germline, CDR1 LGHNA and CDR2 YSLEER. CDR3 length: 18 residues. CDR3 residues: CASSQKILAGVSYNEQFF. Written as DNA, the CDR3 is TGCGCCAGCAGCCAAAAAATCCTGGCGGGAGTCTCCTACAATGAGCAGTTCTTC.

Only a few counts were recorded for this clonotype. V usage is TRBV29-1 and J usage is TRBJ2-7, with 9 bases identical to TRBD1. V dropped 7 bases and J dropped 3; count of bases not matched to a gene: 7. The CDR3 contains 13 residues. CDR1 is SQVTM and CDR2 is ANQGSEA in the germline V gene. The DNA of the CDR3 is TGCAGCGGGGGGGCGGGACAGGGCTACGAGCAGTACTTC. Translating it yields CSGGAGQGYEQYF.